Presented here are 29 T cell receptor beta chains from one specimen sequenced in a study of blood T cell repertoires in COVID-19. TCRdb's copy holds only in-frame clones and misses some; the assay was immunoSEQ multiplex PCR. The sample includes about 51,000 clones, more than 70% of them seen just once. Sequencing was carried out using peripheral blood. Receptors originate from a man at least 80 years old with active COVID-19.

V usage is TRBV4-2 and J usage is TRBJ2-3, with TRBD2 matching over 8 bases. CDR3 length equals 17 residues. V lost 0 bases, J lost 2 bases, and 7 bases stayed unmatched. Germline V gene data show CDR1 as LGHNA and CDR2 as YNFKEQ. Written as DNA, the CDR3 is TGTGCCAGCAGCCAAGATTCCGCGGGAGGTCCCACAGATACGCAGTATTTT. It translates to CASSQDSAGGPTDTQYF.

The chain is built from TRBV25-1 and TRBJ2-1, with D tentatively TRBD2 (8 bases). V was shortened by 5 bases and J by 4 bases, with 18 bases between the two germline ends. The CDR3 consists of 16 residues. The germline V gene has CDR1 MGHDK and CDR2 SYGVNS. DNA of the CDR3: TGTGCCAGCAGTCCACCGGGGGGGACAGCATACAATGAGCAGTTCTTC. This codes for CASSPPGGTAYNEQFF.

This chain links TRBV3-1 (or the pseudogene TRBV3-2) with TRBJ1-1, with no clear D. Germline assignment: CDR1 LGHDT and CDR2 YNNKEL (reference sequence). This CDR3 has 13 amino acids. V lost 3 bases, J lost 7 bases, and 12 bases lay in between. The CDR3 loop reads CASSQREGNEAFF. In nucleotides, the CDR3 is TGTGCCAGCAGCCAGAGGGAAGGTAATGAAGCTTTCTTT.

The CDR3 DNA follows: TGTGCCAGCTCACCCCTCGACAGGGGGCCCCAGAGTGGCTACACCTTC. This codes for CASSPLDRGPQSGYTF. The rearrangement joins TRBV18 to TRBJ1-2; 10 bases match TRBD1. CDR1 and CDR2 (germline): KGHSH, LQKENI. The V gene end was trimmed by 3 bases and the J gene end by 7 bases; junction bases not matched to a gene: 11. The CDR3 is made up of 16 amino acids.

The DNA for the CDR3 is TGTGCCAGCAGCCCCGGAGTAGCGTCGGTCTACGAGCAGTACTTC. It translates to CASSPGVASVYEQYF. This rearrangement joins TRBV7-3 to TRBJ2-7, with TRBD2 as a possible D gene (5 bases). The germline gives CDR1 SGHTA, CDR2 FQGTGA. The germline V and J ends were trimmed by 5 bases and 3 bases, with 17 bases remaining between them. The length of the CDR3 is 15 residues.

The rearrangement links TRBV4-1 to TRBJ2-1, with D possibly being TRBD2 (6 bases). This CDR3 region has 18 residues. The V end was cut by 0 bases, the J end by 4 bases, with 19 bases between. Germline assignment: CDR1 MGHRA and CDR2 YSYEKL. The DNA of the CDR3 is TGCGCCAGCAGCCAAGAGAGTCAGGCTAGCGCATCGTACAATGAGCAGTTCTTC. Residues: CASSQESQASASYNEQFF.

This chain uses TRBV2 with TRBJ2-5, with D possibly TRBD1 on 6 matching bases. Germline CDR1 SNHLY, CDR2 FYNNEI. V lost 4 bases and J 2 bases, leaving 14 bases between the germline ends. The CDR3 is 15 amino acids. The CDR3 here is CASSGFAGEQETQYF. The CDR3 nucleotides read TGTGCCAGCAGTGGGTTCGCAGGGGAACAAGAGACCCAGTACTTC.

V gene TRBV5-1 combines with J gene TRBJ2-2, with 7 bases fitting TRBD1. Germline assignment: CDR1 SGHRS and CDR2 YFSETQ. J gave up 4 bases and V 0 bases, and 3 bases lay outside the gene matches. The CDR3 is made up of 15 amino acids. In nucleotides, the CDR3 is TGCGCCAGCAGCTTGGACGACAGGGTCACCGGGGAGCTGTTTTTT. It is translated as CASSLDDRVTGELFF.

V gene TRBV18 combines with J gene TRBJ2-3; maybe TRBD2 (5 bases). V was clipped by 4 bases and J by 6 bases, with 8 bases between them. The CDR3 spans 12 residues. CDR1 is KGHSH and CDR2 is LQKENI in the germline V gene. Here the CDR3 reads CASSRSGDTQYF. In nucleotides, the CDR3 is TGTGCCAGCTCACGCTCGGGGGATACGCAGTATTTT.

This clone was picked up a small number of times. The CDR3 DNA reads TGTGCCAGTAGTGAGAGGGAGTCTGGAGTCTGGACCTTC. The encoded protein is CASSERESGVWTF. V gene TRBV19 combines with J gene TRBJ1-2; no firm D call. The CDR3 is 13 amino acids. V was clipped by 5 bases and J by 14 bases, with 21 bases between them. CDR1 and CDR2 (germline): LNHDA, SQIVND (reference sequence).

The chain combines TRBV5-1 with TRBJ2-1; no clear D. V shed 1 base and J shed 4 bases, with 6 bases lying between them. The germline gives CDR1 SGHRS, CDR2 YFSETQ. The CDR3 covers 13 residues. The CDR3 sequence is CASSLTGYNEQFF. The CDR3 coding sequence is TGCGCCAGCAGCTTGACTGGTTACAATGAGCAGTTCTTC. The whole variable domain, filled in from reference TRBV5-1 and TRBJ2-1, reads KAGVTQTPRYLIKTRGQQVTLSCSPISGHRSVSWYQQTPGQGLQFLFEYFSETQRNKGNFPGRFSGRQFSNSRSEMNVSTLELGDSALYLCASSLTGYNEQFFGPGTRLTVL.

This chain uses TRBV9 with TRBJ1-1; D uncertain. CDR1 is SGDLS and CDR2 is YYNGEE in the germline V gene. The CDR3 spans 14 residues. V was cut by 0 bases and J by 1 base, with 7 bases left in between. The CDR3 protein is CASSVVSGNTEAFF. The DNA for the CDR3 is TGTGCCAGCAGCGTAGTGTCCGGGAACACTGAAGCTTTCTTT.

V gene TRBV7-2 combines with J gene TRBJ2-2, with 7 nucleotides matching TRBD2. The V gene end was trimmed by 5 bases and the J gene end by 3 bases; junction bases not matched to a gene: 6. Germline V gene lookup returns CDR1 SGHTA and CDR2 FQGNSA. The CDR3 length is 15 residues. The CDR3 nucleotides are TGTGCCAGCAGCACGGGAGGAGGGTACACCGGGGAGCTGTTTTTT. Translating gives CASSTGGGYTGELFF.

The chain's CDR3 is CASSTNHNQPQHF. For the CDR3, the DNA is TGTGCCAGCTCAACTAACCACAATCAGCCCCAGCATTTT. This chain uses TRBV18 with TRBJ1-5; no firm D call. Per the germline V gene, CDR1 is KGHSH and CDR2 is LQKENI. The V end lost 5 bases, the J end lost 3 bases, and 8 bases lay between the germline ends. The CDR3 has 13 amino acids. The whole variable domain, remainder taken from reference TRBV18 and TRBJ1-5, is NAGVMQNPRHLVRRRGQEARLRCSPMKGHSHVYWYRQLPEEGLKFMVYLQKENIIDESGMPKERFSAEFPKEGPSILRIQQVVRGDSAAYFCASSTNHNQPQHFGDGTRLSIL.

This clone was observed a few times. The V gene is TRBV6-5, the J gene TRBJ2-7, with 10 bases that match TRBD1. CDR1 MNHEY and CDR2 SVGAGI come from the germline V gene. The CDR3 has 14 residues. Trimming at V came to 8 bases and at J to 3 bases, leaving 7 bases not matched to a gene. CDR3 amino acids: CASVGRTGGYEQYF. Written as DNA, the CDR3 is TGTGCCAGCGTTGGGAGGACAGGGGGCTACGAGCAGTACTTC.

The genes are TRBV5-4 and TRBJ2-7; 7 bases match TRBD2. Germline CDR1 is SGHNT and CDR2 is YYREEE (reference sequence). There are 15 residues in the CDR3. J gave up 4 bases and V 4 bases, and 11 bases lay outside the gene matches. The DNA of the CDR3 is TGTGCCAGCAGCACCCCCCGCGGGAGTTCTTACGAGCAGTACTTC. Protein product: CASSTPRGSSYEQYF.

This clone occurred once. The J gene is TRBJ2-6, the V gene TRBV7-8, with D perhaps TRBD2 (5 bases). The CDR3 contains 19 residues. The germline gives CDR1 SGHVS, CDR2 FQNEAQ. Trimming removed 2 bases at V and 0 bases at J, with 17 bases between. The CDR3 region has the DNA TGTGCCAGCAGCTTATCAGGACTCCTGTCTTTCTCTGGGGCCAACGTCCTGACTTTC. Amino acids: CASSLSGLLSFSGANVLTF.

The rearrangement uses TRBV28 and TRBJ2-3; TRBD2 might be the D (5 bases). The CDR3 is 16 residues long. Germline V lookup: CDR1 MDHEN, CDR2 SYDVKM. V was cut by 1 base and J by 1 base, with 12 bases left in between. The CDR3 sequence is CASSLSADWGTDTQYF. The CDR3 DNA sequence: TGTGCCAGCAGTTTATCCGCGGACTGGGGCACAGATACGCAGTATTTT.

This rearrangement joins TRBV7-8 to TRBJ1-2, with TRBD1 identical over 10 bases. The CDR3 length is 18 residues. Germline V gives CDR1 SGHVS, CDR2 FQNEAQ. The V and J ends lost 1 base and 2 bases, in that order; junction bases with no gene match: 10. The CDR3 sequence is CASSLGTGGPYGNYGYTF. CDR3 nucleotides: TGTGCCAGCAGCTTAGGGACAGGGGGGCCCTATGGGAACTATGGCTACACCTTC. The full variable domain, completed using reference TRBV7-8 and TRBJ1-2, is GAGVSQSPRYKVAKRGQDVALRCDPISGHVSLFWYQQALGQGPEFLTYFQNEAQLDKSGLPSDRFFAERPEGSVSTLKIQRTQQEDSAVYLCASSLGTGGPYGNYGYTFGSGTRLTVV.

The V and J genes are TRBV6-2 or TRBV6-3 and TRBJ1-5; maybe TRBD1 (5 bases). CDR1 is MNHEY and CDR2 is SVGEGT in the germline V gene. V lost 4 bases and J lost 6, with 13 bases in between. The CDR3 extends over 14 amino acids. CDR3 amino acids: CASSWQGLGQPQHF. The CDR3 nucleotides read TGTGCCAGCAGTTGGCAGGGTCTGGGTCAGCCCCAGCATTTT.

This sequence joins TRBV6-2 or TRBV6-3 and TRBJ1-2; 8 bases align to TRBD1. The ends lost 5 bases at V and 8 bases at J; junction bases unmatched: 7. The germline CDR1 and CDR2 sequences are MNHEY and SVGEGT. The CDR3 runs 13 residues. The CDR3 bases are TGTGCCAGCAGTGAGGACAGGGAGCGAGGCTACACCTTC. Translating it yields CASSEDRERGYTF.

This clone was detected once. V and J are TRBV19 and TRBJ1-1; D gene uncertain. Per germline, CDR1 LNHDA and CDR2 SQIVND (reference sequence). This CDR3 contains 15 residues. Trimming left V 10 bases short and J 0 bases short, with 18 bases between. CDR3 in DNA: TGTGCCACCAGAGGTCTGTCCTCGATGAACACTGAAGCTTTCTTT. As protein: CATRGLSSMNTEAFF.

The V gene is TRBV19, the J gene TRBJ1-1; no firm D call. Germline CDR1 reads LNHDA; CDR2 reads SQIVND (reference sequence). CDR3 size: 14 residues. With 5 bases removed from V and 4 bases from J, the gap between germline ends came to 14 bases. The CDR3 protein is CASSVDTSTTEAFF. CDR3 in DNA: TGTGCCAGTAGTGTCGACACCTCAACCACTGAAGCTTTCTTT.

The J gene is TRBJ2-7, the V gene TRBV25-1, with TRBD1 matching over 10 bases. The CDR3 extends over 12 amino acids. Germline trimming cut 8 bases from V and 4 bases from J; bases unmatched to any gene: 2. CDR1 is MGHDK, CDR2 SYGVNS, per germline. The CDR3 protein is CASGDRGYEQYF. In nucleotides, the CDR3 is TGTGCCAGCGGGGACAGGGGTTACGAGCAGTACTTC.

This chain joins TRBV6-2 or TRBV6-3 and TRBJ2-1; a weak D match, TRBD2 (5 bases). V was shortened by 5 bases and J by 3 bases, with 17 bases between the two germline ends. This CDR3 region has 16 residues. Germline loops: CDR1 MNHEY, CDR2 SVGEGT. The CDR3 reads CASSRTTNHDYNEQFF. The CDR3 DNA sequence: TGTGCCAGCAGTCGGACGACTAACCACGACTACAATGAGCAGTTCTTC.

The chain couples TRBV7-2 to TRBJ2-3; 10 bases fit TRBD1. The J segment lost 2 bases and the V segment lost 4 bases, leaving 6 bases of the junction unmatched. This CDR3 is built from 16 residues. CDR1 and CDR2 (germline): SGHTA, FQGNSA. This chain's CDR3 is CASSSGDRGYTDTQYF. Here the CDR3 DNA reads TGTGCCAGCAGCTCAGGGGACAGGGGATACACAGATACGCAGTATTTT.

This clone has only a few counts. The CDR3 DNA sequence: TGCGCCAGCAGACAGAGCGGGAGTCACGGGGAGCTGTTTTTT. It specifies CASRQSGSHGELFF. V is TRBV10-1 and J is TRBJ2-2; 8 nucleotides line up with TRBD2. V shed 6 bases and J 7 bases; nucleotides not matched to a gene: 7. The CDR3 runs 14 residues. From germline, CDR1 is WNHNN and CDR2 SYGVQD (reference sequence).

J is TRBJ2-7 and V is TRBV5-1, with TRBD1 matching 7 bases. The CDR3 extends over 15 amino acids. V dropped 6 bases and J dropped 3; count of bases not matched to a gene: 12. CDR1 SGHRS and CDR2 YFSETQ come from the germline V gene. CDR3 in amino acids: CASKLQGSSFYEQYF. CDR3 coding DNA: TGCGCCAGCAAACTACAGGGGAGCTCCTTCTACGAGCAGTACTTC.

The chain's CDR3 is CASSTRTGVDYGYTF. The CDR3 region has the DNA TGTGCCAGTAGTACCCGGACAGGGGTGGACTATGGCTACACCTTC. This chain connects TRBV19 to TRBJ1-2; TRBD1 matches at 9 bases. Germline CDR1 LNHDA, CDR2 SQIVND (reference sequence). The CDR3 has 15 residues. The V gene end was trimmed by 4 bases and the J gene end by 3 bases; junction bases not matched to a gene: 6. Combining the CDR3 with reference TRBV19 and TRBJ1-2 gives the whole variable domain DGGITQSPKYLFRKEGQNVTLSCEQNLNHDAMYWYRQDPGQGLRLIYYSQIVNDFQKGDIAEGYSVSREKKESFPLTVTSAQKNPTAFYLCASSTRTGVDYGYTFGSGTRLTVV.